Presented here are 9 T cell receptor beta chains from one specimen sequenced in a study of beta chain features in type 1 diabetes. General study points: Moderately but significantly shorter TCRB CDR3s were found in Type 1 diabetes patients in all four CD4+ subsets.

These receptors have no known antigen. What was sequenced were expressed TCRB transcripts, since all of the isolated RNA had been reverse transcribed. Clones were sequenced by immunoSEQ multiplex PCR, and TCRdb holds only the in-frame ones, with some missing. The sample has more than 250,000 clones, more than 13% seen once. Sequencing input: naive CD4+ T cells from blood. These receptors were obtained from a young man with type 1 diabetes.

This clone was picked up many times. The rearrangement uses TRBV12-5 and TRBJ2-3; a weak D match, TRBD2 (5 bases). Germline CDR1 reads LGHNT; CDR2 reads FRNRAP. Between the trimmed V and J ends, which lost 7 bases and 4 bases, there was a span of 6 bases. The CDR3 contains 11 residues. Written as DNA, the CDR3 is TGTGCTAGTGCTAGCTCAGATACGCAGTATTTT. It specifies CASASSDTQYF.

CDR3 sequence (DNA): TGTGCCATCAGTGGGGCAGGGCGGCAGACAGATACGCAGTATTTT. Translated, it gives CAISGAGRQTDTQYF. The gene calls are TRBV10-3 and TRBJ2-3; a possible D gene is TRBD1 (5 bases). The V gene lost 4 bases and the J gene lost 3 bases, with 14 bases spanning the gap. Germline-derived CDR1 and CDR2 are ENHRY and SYGVKD. The CDR3 totals 15 residues.

A few counts support this clone. The chain employs TRBV7-9 and TRBJ2-3, with 9 nucleotides matching TRBD1. Germline V gene data show CDR1 as SEHNR and CDR2 as FQNEAQ (reference sequence). This CDR3 region has 15 residues. Trimming cost V 1 base and J 2 bases; bases outside gene matches: 1. The CDR3 nucleotides read TGTGCCAGCAGCTTAGGGGACAGGGACACAGATACGCAGTATTTT. Translated, it gives CASSLGDRDTDTQYF.

The chain has TRBV14 and TRBJ2-6, with D unresolved. Germline V gene data show CDR1 as SGHDN and CDR2 as FVKESK. V gave up 5 bases and J gave up 0 bases, with 5 bases separating them. The CDR3 consists of 14 residues. CDR3 in amino acids: CASSASSGANVLTF. CDR3 sequence (DNA): TGTGCCAGCAGCGCGAGCTCTGGGGCCAACGTCCTGACTTTC.

This sequence joins TRBV6-6 and TRBJ2-7; 7 positions agree with TRBD1. The germline gives CDR1 MNHNY, CDR2 SVGAGI (reference sequence). J lost 8 bases, V lost 3 bases, and 16 bases had no gene match. This CDR3 has 16 residues. Here the CDR3 DNA reads TGTGCCAGCAGTTATTTAACCGGGACAGCTCCTACGAAGCAGTACTTC. Residues: CASSYLTGTAPTKQYF.

Ten or more counts support this clone. The chain employs TRBV29-1 and TRBJ1-2; the D is unclear. Deletions cut 6 bases from V and 8 bases from J, with 7 bases between. The CDR3 has 9 residues. Germline assignment: CDR1 SQVTM and CDR2 ANQGSEA. The CDR3 protein is CSVKPGYTF. The CDR3 bases are TGCAGCGTCAAGCCAGGCTACACCTTC.

This clone showed up just a few times. V is TRBV29-1 and J is TRBJ2-7; D is possibly TRBD1 (5 bases). CDR1 is SQVTM and CDR2 is ANQGSEA in the germline V gene. This CDR3 spans 12 amino acids. Trimming cost V 4 bases and J 2 bases, with 9 bases left between them. The CDR3 sequence is CSVGGVAYEQYF. In nucleotides, the CDR3 is TGCAGCGTTGGGGGCGTTGCCTACGAGCAGTACTTC.

This clone appeared a few times. The chain recombines TRBV6-6 with TRBJ2-5; 8 bases map to TRBD1. Per germline, CDR1 MNHNY and CDR2 SVGAGI (reference sequence). This CDR3 contains 13 residues. V gave up 5 bases and J gave up 7 bases; unmatched junction bases: 6. The CDR3 DNA reads TGTGCCAGCAGTAAGGGACAGGAGGGGACCCAGTACTTC. It yields the protein CASSKGQEGTQYF.

This clone showed up just a few times. V is TRBV28 and J is TRBJ2-7, with 7 bases matching TRBD2. Germline lookup yields CDR1 MDHEN and CDR2 SYDVKM. Germline trimming cut 5 bases from V and 2 bases from J; bases unmatched to any gene: 9. This CDR3 has 15 amino acids. The CDR3, as DNA: TGTGCCAGCAGTGCTACTAGCGCGGGTACCTACGAGCAGTACTTC. Amino acids: CASSATSAGTYEQYF.